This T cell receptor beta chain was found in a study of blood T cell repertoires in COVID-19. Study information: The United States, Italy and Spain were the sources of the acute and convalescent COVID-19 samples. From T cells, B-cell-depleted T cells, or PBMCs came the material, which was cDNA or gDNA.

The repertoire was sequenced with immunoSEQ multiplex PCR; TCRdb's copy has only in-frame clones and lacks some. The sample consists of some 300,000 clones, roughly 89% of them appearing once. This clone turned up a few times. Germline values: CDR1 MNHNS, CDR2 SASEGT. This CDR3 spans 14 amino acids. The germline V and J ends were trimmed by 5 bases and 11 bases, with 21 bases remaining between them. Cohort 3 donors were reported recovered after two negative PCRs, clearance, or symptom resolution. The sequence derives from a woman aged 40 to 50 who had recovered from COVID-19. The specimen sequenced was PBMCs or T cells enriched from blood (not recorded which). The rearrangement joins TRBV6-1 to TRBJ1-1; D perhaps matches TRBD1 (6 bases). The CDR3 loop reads CASSTGGGRPEAFF. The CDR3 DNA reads TGTGCCAGCAGTACCGGGGGGGGGCGCCCCGAGGCTTTCTTT.